The next 19 T cell receptor beta chains were all read from a single sample in a study of T cell responses to AZD1222 COVID-19 vaccine. Only in-frame clones appear in the TCRdb table, and some are missing; sequencing was by immunoSEQ multiplex PCR. The data show about 84,000 clones, over 80% seen once. Material: peripheral blood, obtained 28 days after the second AZD1222 dose. The source is an adult who received the AZD1222 COVID-19 vaccine.

This clone was detected a few times. V and J are TRBV2 and TRBJ1-1; no clear D gene. The CDR3 is made up of 13 amino acids. The germline V and J ends were trimmed by 2 bases and 11 bases, with 15 bases remaining between them. Germline V gene lookup returns CDR1 SNHLY and CDR2 FYNNEI. The CDR3 region is CASSEPDHVAAFF. The CDR3 DNA is TGTGCCAGCAGTGAACCAGACCATGTTGCGGCTTTCTTT.

This chain links TRBV7-9 with TRBJ2-5; D unclear. V was clipped by 2 bases and J by 5 bases, with 12 bases between them. Germline V gene lookup returns CDR1 SEHNR and CDR2 FQNEAQ (reference sequence). There are 14 residues in the CDR3. CDR3 bases: TGTGCCAGCAGCTTAAACGGGCGGTGGGAGACCCAGTACTTC. It specifies CASSLNGRWETQYF.

The chain has TRBV4-1 and TRBJ1-2; possible D gene TRBD1, 5 bases. The CDR3 spans 15 residues. V was clipped by 7 bases and J by 8 bases, with 23 bases between them. In germline, CDR1 is MGHRA, CDR2 YSYEKL. CDR3 nucleotides: TGCGCCAGCACCCAGGGCCGTCGGATGGTGGAAGGCTACACCTTC. Translating gives CASTQGRRMVEGYTF.

There are a few counts of this clone. This sequence joins TRBV12-3 or TRBV12-4 and TRBJ1-2, with a weak D call TRBD1 (6 bases). V lost 5 bases to trimming and J lost 8 bases, with 12 bases between them. This CDR3 has 12 residues. CDR3: CASSKVGGGYTF. The CDR3 DNA follows: TGTGCCAGCAGTAAGGTTGGGGGCGGCTACACCTTC.

The chain combines TRBV5-5 with TRBJ2-2, with D possibly matching TRBD2 (6 bases). This CDR3 has 15 amino acids. Trimming shortened V by 6 bases and J by 4 bases, and 16 bases separated the two germline ends. CDR1 is SGHKS and CDR2 is YYEKEE in the germline V gene (reference sequence). This chain's CDR3 is CASTRWGVGTGELFF. The DNA of the CDR3 is TGTGCCAGCACCCGGTGGGGGGTAGGCACCGGGGAGCTGTTTTTT.

This clone showed up just once. The chain recombines TRBV5-1 with TRBJ2-5, with D unclear. Germline V gives CDR1 SGHRS, CDR2 YFSETQ. The CDR3 loop spans 15 amino acids. V was cut by 0 bases and J by 5 bases, with 14 bases left in between. CDR3 nucleotides: TGCGCCAGCAGCTTGGCCGGAATAGCTGGCGAGACCCAGTACTTC. It yields the protein CASSLAGIAGETQYF.

The rearrangement links TRBV3-1 (or the pseudogene TRBV3-2) to TRBJ1-4; possibly TRBD1 for D (5 bases). Trimming pared 3 bases from V and 1 base from J, leaving 12 bases between. The CDR3 has 16 amino acids. Per the germline V gene, CDR1 is LGHDT and CDR2 is YNNKEL (reference sequence). The CDR3 loop is CASSHRRGITNEKLFF. The CDR3 bases are TGTGCCAGCAGCCACCGCCGGGGGATAACTAATGAAAAACTGTTTTTT.

V and J are TRBV19 and TRBJ2-2; D is undetermined. V lost 3 bases, J lost 0 bases, and 8 bases lay in between. The length of the CDR3 is 15 residues. Germline V gene sequence: CDR1 LNHDA, CDR2 SQIVND (reference sequence). The CDR3: CASSILLTNTGELFF. The CDR3 DNA reads TGTGCCAGTAGTATTCTCTTGACGAACACCGGGGAGCTGTTTTTT.

This clone has just a few counts. V gene TRBV7-3 combines with J gene TRBJ2-1; 9 positions agree with TRBD2. Germline assignment: CDR1 SGHTA and CDR2 FQGTGA. After removal of 5 bases from V and 2 bases from J, the junction contained 4 bases not matched to a gene. The CDR3 covers 15 residues. The CDR3 DNA follows: TGTGCCAGCAGCCTGACTAGCGGAGCCTACAATGAGCAGTTCTTC. It translates to CASSLTSGAYNEQFF. Full variable domain (missing parts from reference TRBV7-3 and TRBJ2-1): GAGVSQTPSNKVTEKGKYVELRCDPISGHTALYWYRQSLGQGPEFLIYFQGTGAADDSGLPNDRFFAVRPEGSVSTLKIQRTERGDSAVYLCASSLTSGAYNEQFFGPGTRLTVL.

This chain joins TRBV7-8 and TRBJ1-2, with D possibly matching TRBD1 (6 bases). Trimming took off 5 bases at V and 4 bases at J, with 14 bases between the two ends. CDR1 and CDR2 from the germline V gene are SGHVS and FQNEAQ. The CDR3 is 14 residues long. The CDR3 sequence: CASSNDRRIYGYTF. In DNA, the CDR3 is TGTGCCAGCAGCAATGACAGGCGGATCTATGGCTACACCTTC.

With regard to this clone: At one of its ends the junction is not consistent with the germline gene, which may arise from a read error. The V and J genes are TRBV28 and TRBJ2-7; D uncertain. Germline assignment: CDR1 MDHEN and CDR2 SYDVKM. This CDR3 spans 12 amino acids. The CDR3 nucleotides read TGTGCCAGCAGTTTAGACCGGATTTCGGTACACTTC. Residues: CASSLDRISVHF.

The rearrangement joins TRBV14 to TRBJ2-5; TRBD2 aligns across 7 bases. The germline V gene encodes CDR1 SGHDN and CDR2 FVKESK. The CDR3 is made up of 16 amino acids. Trimming took 0 bases from V and 4 from J; bases not matched to a gene: 8. The CDR3 DNA sequence: TGTGCCAGCAGCCAAGACCTAGGACTAGTCGGAGAGACCCAGTACTTC. Translation gives CASSQDLGLVGETQYF. The whole variable domain, filled in from reference TRBV14 and TRBJ2-5, reads EAGVTQFPSHSVIEKGQTVTLRCDPISGHDNLYWYRRVMGKEIKFLLHFVKESKQDESGMPNNRFLAERTGGTYSTLKVQPAELEDSGVYFCASSQDLGLVGETQYFGPGTRLLVL.

The V call is TRBV28, the J call TRBJ2-3; D perhaps matches TRBD2 (6 bases). Germline V gives CDR1 MDHEN, CDR2 SYDVKM. V lost 4 bases and J 1 base, leaving 12 bases between the germline ends. The CDR3 has 15 amino acids. CDR3 sequence reads: CASSSGTAGTDTQYF. The CDR3 region has the DNA TGTGCCAGCAGTTCCGGGACTGCGGGCACAGATACGCAGTATTTT.

This clone was observed a single time. The chain has TRBV28 and TRBJ2-7; D perhaps matches TRBD2 (6 bases). This CDR3 spans 14 amino acids. CDR1 and CDR2 (germline): MDHEN, SYDVKM. V was shortened by 5 bases and J by 2 bases, with 13 bases between the two germline ends. CDR3 residues: CASSPGTYAYEQYF. The CDR3 nucleotides are TGTGCCAGCAGTCCGGGGACTTATGCCTACGAGCAGTACTTC.

This chain joins TRBV6-2 or TRBV6-3 and TRBJ2-5; 9 bases agree with TRBD2. CDR3 size: 16 residues. The germline V gene encodes CDR1 MNHEY and CDR2 SVGEGT. Trimming took 1 base from V and 2 from J; bases not matched to a gene: 5. The chain's CDR3 is CASSYWGAGGQETQYF. DNA for the CDR3: TGTGCCAGCAGTTACTGGGGCGCGGGGGGGCAAGAGACCCAGTACTTC.

The chain uses TRBV7-9 and TRBJ2-3; D remains unclear. There are 16 residues in the CDR3. Trimming removed 2 bases from V and 4 bases from J, with 16 bases in between. Germline V gene data show CDR1 as SEHNR and CDR2 as FQNEAQ (reference sequence). CDR3 in DNA: TGTGCCAGCAGCTTATTTGACTTAGGAGTGGCAGATACGCAGTATTTT. Protein product: CASSLFDLGVADTQYF. The entire variable domain, with the rest obtained from reference TRBV7-9 and TRBJ2-3, is as follows: DTGVSQNPRHKITKRGQNVTFRCDPISEHNRLYWYRQTLGQGPEFLTYFQNEAQLEKSRLLSDRFSAERPKGSFSTLEIQRTEQGDSAMYLCASSLFDLGVADTQYFGPGTRLTVL.

This chain uses TRBV18 with TRBJ1-3; the D is unclear. The germline CDR1 and CDR2 sequences are KGHSH and LQKENI. With 6 bases removed from V and 0 bases from J, the gap between germline ends came to 15 bases. This CDR3 has 16 residues. In DNA, the CDR3 is TGTGCCAGCTCCCTAACTGACACTTTCTCTGGAAACACCATATATTTT. Translated, it gives CASSLTDTFSGNTIYF.

V gene TRBV19 combines with J gene TRBJ1-1; weak D call: TRBD1 (5 bases). Germline V gene data show CDR1 as LNHDA and CDR2 as SQIVND (reference sequence). The V end was cut by 8 bases, the J end by 11 bases, with 18 bases between. This CDR3 spans 12 amino acids. CDR3 coding DNA: TGTGCCAGTGAAAGGGGTCCCTCAGGCGCTTTCTTT. It translates to CASERGPSGAFF.

The chain couples TRBV18 to TRBJ1-2; no clear D gene. The germline V gene encodes CDR1 KGHSH and CDR2 LQKENI. The V end was cut by 3 bases, the J end by 7 bases, with 9 bases between. The CDR3 extends over 12 amino acids. The CDR3 sequence: CASSPATGGYTF. For the CDR3, the DNA is TGTGCCAGCTCACCCGCCACGGGTGGCTACACCTTC.